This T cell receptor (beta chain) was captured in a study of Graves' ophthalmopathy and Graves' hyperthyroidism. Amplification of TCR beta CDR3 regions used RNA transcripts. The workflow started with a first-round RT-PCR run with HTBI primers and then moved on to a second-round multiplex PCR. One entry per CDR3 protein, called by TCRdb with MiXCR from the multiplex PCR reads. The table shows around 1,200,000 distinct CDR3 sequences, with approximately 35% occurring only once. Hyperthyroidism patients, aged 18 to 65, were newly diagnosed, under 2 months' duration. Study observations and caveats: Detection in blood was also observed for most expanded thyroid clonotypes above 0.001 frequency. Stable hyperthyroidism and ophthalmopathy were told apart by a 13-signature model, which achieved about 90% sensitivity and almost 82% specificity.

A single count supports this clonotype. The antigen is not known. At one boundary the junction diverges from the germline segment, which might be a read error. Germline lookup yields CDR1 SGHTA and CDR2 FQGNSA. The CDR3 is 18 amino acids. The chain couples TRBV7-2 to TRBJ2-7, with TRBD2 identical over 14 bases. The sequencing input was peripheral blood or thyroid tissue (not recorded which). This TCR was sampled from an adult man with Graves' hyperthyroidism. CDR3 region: CASSFPATTSGRDYERYF. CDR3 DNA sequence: TGTGCCAGCAGCTTCCCAGCAACGACTAGCGGGAGGGACTACGAGCGGTACTTC.